This record looks at one T cell receptor (beta chain) sequence and its context. Its specificity is not known. PCR was performed using 60 Vbeta and 13 Jbeta primers. Measured with immunoSEQ multiplex PCR; TCRdb has only the in-frame clones, and not every one. The repertoire shows more than 90,000 clones; the top ten hold more than 3.5%. The CDR3 runs 14 residues. V lost 4 bases to trimming and J lost 4 bases; unmatched junction nucleotides: 3. CDR1 ENHRY and CDR2 SYGVKD come from the germline V gene. This entry comes from a study of cytomegalovirus exposure and HLA in healthy donors. Study-wide background: The Caucasian-associated ancestry cluster contained roughly four fifths of the 398 genotyped donors. Regarding the study as a whole: Both high specificity and high sensitivity reportedly marked the classifier's diagnosis of cytomegalovirus status. A later analysis reportedly identified an Asian-associated ancestry cluster as carrying fewer N-insertions than the roughly 720-donor mean.

The sample comprised PBMCs. The J gene is TRBJ1-2, the V gene TRBV10-3; 10 bases align to TRBD1. The TCR was taken from a man aged 30-40 years in good health and CMV-seronegative. This CDR3 reads CAISGTGGSYGYTF. The DNA for the CDR3 is TGTGCCATCAGTGGGACAGGGGGGAGCTATGGCTACACCTTC.